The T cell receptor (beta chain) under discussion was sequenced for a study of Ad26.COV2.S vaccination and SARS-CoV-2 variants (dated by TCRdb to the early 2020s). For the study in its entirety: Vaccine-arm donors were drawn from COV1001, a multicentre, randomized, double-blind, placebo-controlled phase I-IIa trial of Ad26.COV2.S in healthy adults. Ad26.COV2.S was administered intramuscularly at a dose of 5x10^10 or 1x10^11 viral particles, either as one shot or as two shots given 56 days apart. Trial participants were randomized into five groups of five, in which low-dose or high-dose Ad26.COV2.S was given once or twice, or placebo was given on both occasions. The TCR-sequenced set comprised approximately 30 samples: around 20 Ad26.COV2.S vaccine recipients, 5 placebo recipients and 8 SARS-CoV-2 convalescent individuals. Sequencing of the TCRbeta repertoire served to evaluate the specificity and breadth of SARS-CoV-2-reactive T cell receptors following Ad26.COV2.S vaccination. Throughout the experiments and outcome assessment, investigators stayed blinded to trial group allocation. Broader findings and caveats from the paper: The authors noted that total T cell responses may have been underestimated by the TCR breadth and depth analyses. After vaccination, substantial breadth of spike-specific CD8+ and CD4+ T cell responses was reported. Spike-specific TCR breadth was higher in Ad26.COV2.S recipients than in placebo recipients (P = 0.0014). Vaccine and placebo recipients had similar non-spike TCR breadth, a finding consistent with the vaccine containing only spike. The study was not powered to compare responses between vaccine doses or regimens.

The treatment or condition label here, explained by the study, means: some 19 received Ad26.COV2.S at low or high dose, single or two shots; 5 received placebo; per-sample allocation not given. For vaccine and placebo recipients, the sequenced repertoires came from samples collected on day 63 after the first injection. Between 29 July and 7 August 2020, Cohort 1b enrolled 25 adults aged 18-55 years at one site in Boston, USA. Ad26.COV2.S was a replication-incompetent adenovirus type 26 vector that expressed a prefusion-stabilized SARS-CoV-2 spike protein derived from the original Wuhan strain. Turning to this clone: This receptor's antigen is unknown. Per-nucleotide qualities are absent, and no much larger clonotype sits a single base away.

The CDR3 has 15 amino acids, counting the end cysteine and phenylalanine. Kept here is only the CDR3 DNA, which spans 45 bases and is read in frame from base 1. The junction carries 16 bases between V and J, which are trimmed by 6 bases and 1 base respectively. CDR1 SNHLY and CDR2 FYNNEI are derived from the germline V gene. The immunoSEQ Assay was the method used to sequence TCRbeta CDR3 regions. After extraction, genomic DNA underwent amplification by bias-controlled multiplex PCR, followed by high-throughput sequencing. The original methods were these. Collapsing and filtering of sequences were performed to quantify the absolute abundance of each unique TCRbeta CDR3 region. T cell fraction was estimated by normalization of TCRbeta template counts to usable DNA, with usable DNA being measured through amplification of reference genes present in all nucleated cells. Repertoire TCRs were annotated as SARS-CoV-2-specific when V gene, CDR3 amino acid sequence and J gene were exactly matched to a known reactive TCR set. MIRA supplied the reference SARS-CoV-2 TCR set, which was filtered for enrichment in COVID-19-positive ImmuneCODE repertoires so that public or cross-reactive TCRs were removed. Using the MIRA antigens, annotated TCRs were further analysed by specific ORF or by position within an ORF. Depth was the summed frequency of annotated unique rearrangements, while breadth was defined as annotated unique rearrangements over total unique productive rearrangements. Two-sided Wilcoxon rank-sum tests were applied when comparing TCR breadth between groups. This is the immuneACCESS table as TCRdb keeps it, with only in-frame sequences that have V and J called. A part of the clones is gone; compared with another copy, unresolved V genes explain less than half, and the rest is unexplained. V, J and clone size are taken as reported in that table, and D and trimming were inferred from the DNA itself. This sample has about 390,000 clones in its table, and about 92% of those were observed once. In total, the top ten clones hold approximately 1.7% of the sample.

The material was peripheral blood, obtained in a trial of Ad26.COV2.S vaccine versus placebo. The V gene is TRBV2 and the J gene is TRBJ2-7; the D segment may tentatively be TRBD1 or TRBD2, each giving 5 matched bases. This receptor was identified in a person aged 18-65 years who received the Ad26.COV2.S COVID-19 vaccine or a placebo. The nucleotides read TGTGCCAGCAGATTGAGGGACGGCGGGTCCTACGAGCAGTACTTC. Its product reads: CASRLRDGGSYEQYF.